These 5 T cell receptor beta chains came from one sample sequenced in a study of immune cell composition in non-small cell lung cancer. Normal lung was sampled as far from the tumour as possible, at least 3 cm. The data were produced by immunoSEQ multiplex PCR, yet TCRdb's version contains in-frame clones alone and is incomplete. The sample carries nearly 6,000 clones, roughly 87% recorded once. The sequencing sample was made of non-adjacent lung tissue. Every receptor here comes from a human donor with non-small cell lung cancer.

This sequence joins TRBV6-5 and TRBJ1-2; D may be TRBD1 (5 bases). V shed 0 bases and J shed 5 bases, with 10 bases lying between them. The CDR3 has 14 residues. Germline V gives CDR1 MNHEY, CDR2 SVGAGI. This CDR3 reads CASSYSGGRYGYTF. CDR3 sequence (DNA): TGTGCCAGCAGTTACTCCGGGGGACGTTATGGCTACACCTTC.

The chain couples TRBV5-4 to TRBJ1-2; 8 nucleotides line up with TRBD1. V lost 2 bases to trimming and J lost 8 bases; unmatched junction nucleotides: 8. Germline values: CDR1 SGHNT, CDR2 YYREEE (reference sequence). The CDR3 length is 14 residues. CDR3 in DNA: TGTGCCAGCAGCTTAGGCAGGGGGCTGGCGGGCTACACCTTC. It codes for CASSLGRGLAGYTF.

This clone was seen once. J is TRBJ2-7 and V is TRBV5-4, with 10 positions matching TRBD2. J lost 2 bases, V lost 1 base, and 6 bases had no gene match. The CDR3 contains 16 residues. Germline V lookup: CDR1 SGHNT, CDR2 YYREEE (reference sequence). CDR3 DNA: TGTGCCAGCAGCTTGCCTACTAGCGGGACCGCCTACGAGCAGTACTTC. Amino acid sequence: CASSLPTSGTAYEQYF.

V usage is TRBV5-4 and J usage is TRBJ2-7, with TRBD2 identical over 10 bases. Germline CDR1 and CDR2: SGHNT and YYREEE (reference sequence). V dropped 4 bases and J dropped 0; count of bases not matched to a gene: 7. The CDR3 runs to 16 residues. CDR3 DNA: TGTGCCAGCAGCCCCGAGCTAGCGGGAGTCTCCTACGAGCAGTACTTC. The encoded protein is CASSPELAGVSYEQYF.

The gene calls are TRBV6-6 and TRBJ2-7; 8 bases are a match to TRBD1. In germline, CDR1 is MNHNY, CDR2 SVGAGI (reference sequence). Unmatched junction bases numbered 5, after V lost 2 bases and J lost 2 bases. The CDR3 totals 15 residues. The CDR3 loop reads CASSYQTGVAYEQYF. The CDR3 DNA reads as TGTGCCAGCAGTTACCAGACAGGGGTTGCCTACGAGCAGTACTTC.